The 3 T cell receptor beta chains presented below share a single source sample, sequenced in a study of blood T cell repertoires in COVID-19. Some clones are missing from TCRdb's copy, which holds only in-frame ones; the method was immunoSEQ multiplex PCR. The repertoire holds about 140,000 clones, with around 84% as singletons. Sequencing used peripheral blood. The receptors here all came from a woman aged 60-70 years with acute or convalescent COVID-19.

The CDR3 is CAISPGEETQYF. In DNA, the CDR3 is TGTGCCATATCCCCAGGGGAAGAGACCCAGTACTTC. The chain links TRBV10-3 to TRBJ2-5; TRBD1 might be the D (6 bases). The CDR3 has 12 amino acids. Germline V gene lookup returns CDR1 ENHRY and CDR2 SYGVKD. V shed 9 bases and J shed 3 bases, with 11 bases lying between them.

The count of this clone is one. The V gene is TRBV9, the J gene TRBJ2-7; TRBD2 aligns across 10 bases. This CDR3 spans 14 amino acids. Germline values: CDR1 SGDLS, CDR2 YYNGEE. Trimming at V came to 4 bases and at J to 9 bases, leaving 10 bases not matched to a gene. The CDR3 sequence is CASSPASGGVVQYF. Here the CDR3 DNA reads TGTGCCAGCAGCCCCGCTAGCGGGGGTGTCGTGCAGTACTTC. Complete variable domain (other parts from reference TRBV9 and TRBJ2-7): DSGVTQTPKHLITATGQRVTLRCSPRSGDLSVYWYQQSLDQGLQFLIQYYNGEERAKGNILERFSAQQFPDLHSELNLSSLELGDSALYFCASSPASGGVVQYFGPGTRLTVT.

This clone was observed a handful of times. The chain employs TRBV4-1 and TRBJ2-3, with D perhaps TRBD2 (7 bases). V lost 2 bases to trimming and J lost 3 bases, with 21 bases between them. The CDR3 is 18 amino acids. Germline V gene data show CDR1 as MGHRA and CDR2 as YSYEKL. The CDR3 region is CASSQTLEGGGGTDTQYF. The CDR3, as DNA: TGCGCCAGCAGCCAAACCCTGGAGGGGGGGGGCGGAACAGATACGCAGTATTTT.